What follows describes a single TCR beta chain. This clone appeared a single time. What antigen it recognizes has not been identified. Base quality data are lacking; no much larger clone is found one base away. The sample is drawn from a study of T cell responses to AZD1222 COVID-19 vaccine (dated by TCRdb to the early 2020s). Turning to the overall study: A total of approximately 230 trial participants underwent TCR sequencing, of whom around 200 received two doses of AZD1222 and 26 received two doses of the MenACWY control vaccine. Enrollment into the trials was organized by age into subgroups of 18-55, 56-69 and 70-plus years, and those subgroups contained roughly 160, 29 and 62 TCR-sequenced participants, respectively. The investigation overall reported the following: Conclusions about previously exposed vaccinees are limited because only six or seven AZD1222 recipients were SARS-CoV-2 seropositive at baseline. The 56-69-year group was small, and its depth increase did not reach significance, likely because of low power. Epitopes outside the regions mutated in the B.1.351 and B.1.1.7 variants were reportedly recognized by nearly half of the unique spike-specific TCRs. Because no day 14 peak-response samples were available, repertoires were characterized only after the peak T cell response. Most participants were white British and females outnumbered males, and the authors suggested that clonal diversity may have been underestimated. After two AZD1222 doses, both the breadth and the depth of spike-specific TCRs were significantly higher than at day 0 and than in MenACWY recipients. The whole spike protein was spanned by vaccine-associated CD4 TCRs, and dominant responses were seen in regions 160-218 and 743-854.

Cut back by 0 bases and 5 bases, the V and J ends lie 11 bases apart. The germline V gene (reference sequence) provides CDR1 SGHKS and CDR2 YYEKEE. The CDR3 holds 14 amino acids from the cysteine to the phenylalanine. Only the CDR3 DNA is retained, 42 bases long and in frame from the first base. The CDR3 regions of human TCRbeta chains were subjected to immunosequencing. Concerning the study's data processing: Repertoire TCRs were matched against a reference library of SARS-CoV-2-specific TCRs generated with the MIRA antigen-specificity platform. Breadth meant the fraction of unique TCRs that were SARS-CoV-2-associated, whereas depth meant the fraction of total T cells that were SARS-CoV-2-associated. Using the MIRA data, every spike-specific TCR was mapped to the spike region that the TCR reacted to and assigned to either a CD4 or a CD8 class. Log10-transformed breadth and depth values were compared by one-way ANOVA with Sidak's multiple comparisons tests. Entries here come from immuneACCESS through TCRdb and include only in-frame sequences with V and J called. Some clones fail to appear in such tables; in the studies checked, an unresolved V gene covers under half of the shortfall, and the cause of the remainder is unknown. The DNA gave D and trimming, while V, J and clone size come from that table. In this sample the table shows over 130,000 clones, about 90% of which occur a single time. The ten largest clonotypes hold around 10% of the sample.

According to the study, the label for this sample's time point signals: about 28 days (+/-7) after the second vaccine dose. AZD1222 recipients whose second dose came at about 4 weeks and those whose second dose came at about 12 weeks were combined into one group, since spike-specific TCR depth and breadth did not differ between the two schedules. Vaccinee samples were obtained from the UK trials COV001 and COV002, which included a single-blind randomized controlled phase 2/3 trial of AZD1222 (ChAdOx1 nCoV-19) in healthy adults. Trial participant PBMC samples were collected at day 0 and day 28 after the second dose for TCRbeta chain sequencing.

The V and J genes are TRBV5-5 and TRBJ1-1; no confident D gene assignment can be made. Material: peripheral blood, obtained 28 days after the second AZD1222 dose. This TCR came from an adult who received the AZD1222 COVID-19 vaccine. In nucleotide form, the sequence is TGTGCCAGCAGCTTGGGTTGGGCGGGGACTGAAGCTTTCTTT. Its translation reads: CASSLGWAGTEAFF.